This T cell receptor (beta chain) was obtained from a study of PD-1 blockade in classical Hodgkin lymphoma. Autologous stem cell transplantation was followed by relapse in every patient, and brentuximab vedotin exposure varied. After PBMCs were thawed, their CD8+ T cells were isolated by magnetic negative selection. Germline CDR1 is SNHLY and CDR2 is FYNNEI. V was pared by 6 bases and J by 3 bases, with 1 base of the junction left unmatched. The CDR3 runs 13 residues. Sequencing was performed with immunoSEQ multiplex PCR; in TCRdb, only in-frame clones are kept and a portion is missing. The profile shows approximately 10,000 clones, 84% of them singletons.

V usage is TRBV2 and J usage is TRBJ2-7; TRBD2 matches at 11 bases. The sample in question was CD8+ T cells from blood, obtained at baseline. This sequence originates from a human donor with classical Hodgkin lymphoma. For the CDR3, the DNA is TGTGCCAGCAGGGGACTAGCGGTCTACGAGCAGTACTTC. Its protein is CASRGLAVYEQYF.